The 9 T cell receptor beta chains given below trace back to one sample, sequenced in a study of T cells in Graves' hyperthyroidism and ophthalmopathy. The source material, RNA transcripts, was used to amplify TCR beta CDR3 regions. HTBI primers were employed in a first-round RT-PCR of the TCR CDR3. MiXCR, applied by TCRdb to the multiplex PCR reads, yields one record per CDR3 protein. This sample has over 500,000 distinct CDR3 sequences; roughly 15% occur once, and the top ten carry over 25%. The specimen was blood. Receptor source: a woman aged 25 to 39 with Graves' ophthalmopathy.

This clonotype came up many times. The chain links TRBV29-1 to TRBJ2-7, with D possibly being TRBD1 (6 bases). The CDR3 totals 14 residues. Trimming took 2 bases from V and 2 from J, leaving 13 bases between them. Germline V gene lookup returns CDR1 SQVTM and CDR2 ANQGSEA. CDR3 in DNA: TGCAGCGTTGAACGGCAGGACAGTCCCTACGAGCAGTACTTC. Translation: CSVERQDSPYEQYF.

This clonotype occurred many times. The chain is built from TRBV14 and TRBJ1-1, with D possibly being TRBD1 (5 bases). The germline V gene has CDR1 SGHDN and CDR2 FVKESK. This CDR3 has 12 amino acids. V shed 5 bases and J shed 5 bases, with 9 bases lying between them. CDR3 nucleotide sequence: TGTGCCAGCAGCGGTCGGGGGACTGAAGCTTTCTTT. As protein: CASSGRGTEAFF.

This clonotype was detected ten times or more. At one end the junction does not follow the germline gene, possibly because of a read error. The rearrangement links TRBV2 to TRBJ2-5, with TRBD1 matching over 7 bases. The CDR3 loop spans 16 amino acids. In germline, CDR1 is SNHLY, CDR2 FYNNEI. CDR3: CASREGGNPGEWDQYF. DNA of the CDR3: TGTGCCAGCAGAGAAGGGGGCAATCCAGGCGAATGGGACCAGTACTTC.

This clonotype was detected many times. In DNA, the CDR3 is TGTGCCAGCAGTTTGGGACCCAACCTGAACACTGAAGCTTTCTTT. Protein: CASSLGPNLNTEAFF. The chain is built from TRBV28 and TRBJ1-1; a weak D match, TRBD1 (5 bases). The germline gives CDR1 MDHEN, CDR2 SYDVKM. The CDR3 is 15 residues long. The germline V and J ends were trimmed by 3 bases and 0 bases, with 11 bases remaining between them.

This clonotype was observed many times. The chain uses TRBV7-8 and TRBJ2-1; D is unclear. This CDR3 region has 16 residues. Germline V lookup: CDR1 SGHVS, CDR2 FQNEAQ. Trimming removed 0 bases at V and 7 bases at J, with 16 bases between. The CDR3 DNA sequence: TGTGCCAGCAGCTTAGCTTCGGCGCCAGCCGGGAATGAGCAGTTCTTC. Protein product: CASSLASAPAGNEQFF.

This chain uses TRBV19 with TRBJ1-2, with 8 bases that match TRBD1. Germline CDR1 reads LNHDA; CDR2 reads SQIVND (reference sequence). The ends lost 7 bases at V and 4 bases at J; junction bases unmatched: 11. CDR3 length: 15 residues. The CDR3 DNA sequence: TGTGCCAGTAATAACGGACAGGGTAGGATCTATGGCTACACCTTC. Translated: CASNNGQGRIYGYTF.

The genes are TRBV12-3 or TRBV12-4 and TRBJ2-6; D perhaps matches TRBD1 (5 bases). V lost 5 bases and J lost 2, with 10 bases in between. This CDR3 region has 15 residues. The DNA for the CDR3 is TGTGCCAGCAGTAAAAGGGGAACTGGGGCCAACGTCCTGACTTTC. Protein product: CASSKRGTGANVLTF.

The chain carries TRBV10-3 and TRBJ2-5; the D call may be TRBD1 or TRBD2 (5 bases each). Per the germline V gene, CDR1 is ENHRY and CDR2 is SYGVKD. CDR3 length: 12 amino acids. V was clipped by 2 bases and J by 5 bases, with 6 bases between them. The CDR3 is CAISEEGETQYF. CDR3 sequence (DNA): TGTGCCATCAGTGAGGAGGGGGAGACCCAGTACTTC.

The rearrangement joins TRBV5-1 to TRBJ2-1; TRBD2 agrees at 8 bases. V shed 3 bases, J shed 11 bases, and the junction held 7 bases outside the gene matches. The CDR3 is 13 amino acids. The V gene's germline CDR1 is SGHRS and CDR2 YFSETQ. The CDR3 DNA is TGCGCCAGCAGCTCTATTAGCGGGGATAAGCAGTTCTTC. Residues: CASSSISGDKQFF.